This TCR beta chain comes out of a study of cytomegalovirus exposure and HLA in healthy donors. Study-level findings and limits: Association of some 18,000 TCR beta sequences with HLA alleles was found at 0.05 false discovery rate in a later analysis. Roughly uniform depth of sequencing across donors was assumed in presence/absence analyses. In a later analysis, several top co-occurrence clusters appeared linked to parvovirus B19, influenza, CMV and Epstein-Barr virus.

V lost 0 bases to trimming and J lost 7 bases; unmatched junction nucleotides: 13. Germline CDR1 reads WSHSY; CDR2 reads SAAADI. The CDR3 is made up of 18 amino acids. Points on this clone: Its antigen remains unknown.

PCR employed 60 Vbeta and 13 Jbeta primers. Generated by immunoSEQ multiplex PCR, the TCRdb table keeps only in-frame clones and is missing some. The table records approximately 150,000 clones, around 76% of them present only once. This clonotype was obtained from a man between 60 and 75 years old in good health and CMV-seronegative. The material sequenced was PBMCs. V is TRBV10-2 and J is TRBJ2-3; 10 bases align to TRBD2. Here the CDR3 DNA reads TGCGCCAGCAGTGAGTCTGTGGCTAGCGGGAGAAGAGGCCATACGCAGTATTTT. Amino acids: CASSESVASGRRGHTQYF.